This T cell receptor (beta chain) was documented in a study of blood T cells in healthy people across ages. Notes on the study in general: Per million T cells, TCR beta diversity dropped roughly linearly as age increased. Researchers said unsorted PBMCs prevented a conclusive naive versus antigen-experienced comparison. Naive CD4+ cell counts and diversity both ran higher in long-lived than in aged donors.

With regard to this clonotype: Its antigen is unidentified. It is likely a read error, because the conserved phenylalanine at the end of the CDR3 is missing.

PCR was performed a second time for about 6 to 11 cycles using a sample-barcoded 5' primer and a J-beta primer mix. TCRdb itself ran the 5' RACE reads through MiXCR, one entry per CDR3 protein. The table shows approximately 800,000 distinct CDR3 sequences, with around 68% occurring only once. They isolated at least 6 million PBMCs from each sample. The germline gives CDR1 MNHNS, CDR2 SASEGT. The CDR3 runs 15 residues. Sequencing was performed on blood. The receptor comes from a man aged 30 to 39 in good health. The V gene is TRBV6-1, the J gene TRBJ2-5, with 7 bases matching TRBD2. Near its end, the DNA agrees better with TRBJ2-1, so the J call may be wrong. For the CDR3, the DNA is TGTGCCAGCAGTGAAGTAGGACTAGTGCAAGAGACCCAGTTCTCC. Its translation is CASSEVGLVQETQFS.